The rows below give T cell receptor beta chains drawn from one sample of a study of blood T cell repertoires in COVID-19. Using immunoSEQ multiplex PCR, the repertoire was profiled, and TCRdb retains in-frame clones only, with some absent. The repertoire holds more than 300,000 clones, 88% seen once, with less than 1.5% in the top ten. Input material: PBMCs or T cells enriched from blood (not recorded which). Receptors were obtained from a woman under 30 who had recovered from COVID-19. CDR3s include the opening cysteine and the closing phenylalanine or tryptophan. D genes are given only for firm matches. Clone size is not always given. Where it is, it says once, few, many or a class for expanded clones.

V,D,J,size,CDR3,DNA
TRBV3-1/TRBV3-2,TRBD2,TRBJ2-3,.,CASRPSSGGDTDTQYF,TGTGCCAGCAGACCCTCTAGCGGGGGAGACACAGATACGCAGTATTTT
TRBV19,.,TRBJ1-2,.,CASREIYGYTF,TGTGCCAGTAGGGAGATATATGGCTACACCTTC
TRBV10-3,.,TRBJ1-6,.,CAISGGGVNSPLHF,TGTGCCATCAGCGGGGGTGGGGTGAATTCACCCCTCCACTTT
TRBV6-1,.,TRBJ1-6,.,CASSEDRAGSPLHF,TGTGCCAGCAGTGAAGACAGGGCCGGTTCACCCCTCCACTTT
TRBV5-1,.,TRBJ1-5,.,CASSPEDSFNQPQHF,TGCGCCAGCAGCCCGGAGGACAGCTTCAATCAGCCCCAGCATTTT
TRBV5-1,.,TRBJ1-1,once,CASRKLTGGENTEAFF,TGCGCCAGCAGGAAGTTGACAGGAGGCGAGAACACTGAAGCTTTCTTT
TRBV27,.,TRBJ1-5,.,CASNLERGWAQPQHF,TGTGCCAGCAATTTGGAGAGGGGGTGGGCTCAGCCCCAGCATTTT
TRBV14,TRBD1,TRBJ2-7,.,CASSPDRAREQYF,TGTGCCAGCAGCCCCGACAGGGCTCGGGAGCAGTACTTC
TRBV11-2,.,TRBJ2-2,.,CASSPRWQNTGELFF,TGTGCCAGCAGCCCCCGATGGCAGAACACCGGGGAGCTGTTTTTT
TRBV5-8,.,TRBJ1-2,.,CASSLGAGDYGYTF,TGTGCCAGCAGCTTGGGGGCAGGGGACTATGGCTACACCTTC
TRBV11-2,.,TRBJ2-7,.,CASSLDRAAYEQYF,TGTGCCAGCAGCTTAGACAGGGCCGCCTACGAGCAGTACTTC
TRBV29-1,TRBD1,TRBJ1-4,.,CSVRQGYNEKLFF,TGCAGCGTTAGACAGGGGTATAATGAAAAACTGTTTTTT
TRBV29-1,.,TRBJ2-7,.,CSVERGTLPDEQYF,TGCAGCGTTGAAAGGGGTACCCTTCCGGACGAGCAGTACTTC
TRBV11-3,.,TRBJ2-5,.,CASSTGPQETQYF,TGTGCCAGCAGCACAGGGCCACAAGAGACCCAGTACTTC
TRBV6-6,TRBD1,TRBJ1-1,.,CASRDRGTEAFF,TGTGCCAGCAGAGACAGGGGCACTGAAGCTTTCTTT
TRBV6-5,TRBD1,TRBJ1-5,.,CASSPGTGGTQPQHF,TGTGCCAGCAGCCCCGGGACAGGGGGCACTCAGCCCCAGCATTTT
TRBV3-1/TRBV3-2,TRBD1,TRBJ1-2,.,CASSLNRGDYTF,TGTGCCAGCAGCCTTAACAGGGGCGACTACACCTTC
TRBV7-9,.,TRBJ1-5,.,CASSLVGSQPQHF,TGTGCCAGCAGCTTAGTGGGGAGTCAGCCCCAGCATTTT
TRBV6-5,TRBD2,TRBJ2-3,.,CASSGGDTQYF,TGTGCCAGCAGCGGGGGGGATACGCAGTATTTT
TRBV21-1,.,TRBJ1-1,.,CASSDTGGAQSTEAFF,TGTGCCAGCAGCGACACAGGGGGCGCGCAAAGCACTGAAGCTTTCTTT
TRBV24-1,TRBD1,TRBJ1-2,.,CATSDRGGNYGYTF,TGTGCCACCTCCGACAGGGGCGGGAACTATGGCTACACCTTC
TRBV7-9,.,TRBJ1-1,.,CASSLKEIEAFF,TGTGCCAGCAGCTTAAAGGAGATTGAAGCTTTCTTT
TRBV5-5,TRBD2,TRBJ2-3,.,CASSLDGLAGGLSTDTQYF,TGTGCCAGCAGCTTGGATGGTCTAGCGGGGGGCCTTAGCACAGATACGCAGTATTTT
TRBV4-1,TRBD1,TRBJ1-3,.,CASSQKTSGQLYF,TGCGCCAGCAGCCAAAAAACATCGGGACAGCTATATTTT
TRBV11-3,.,TRBJ2-5,.,CASSLSSGQTQYF,TGTGCCAGCAGCCTAAGCAGTGGGCAGACCCAGTACTTC
TRBV9,TRBD1,TRBJ1-2,.,CASSASTRRQGPYGYTF,TGTGCCAGCAGCGCCTCGACCCGGCGACAGGGCCCCTATGGCTACACCTTC
TRBV7-3,TRBD1,TRBJ1-2,few,CASSPEGTGVDGYTF,TGTGCCAGCAGCCCAGAGGGGACAGGGGTTGATGGCTACACCTTC
TRBV11-3,TRBD2,TRBJ2-5,.,CASSLASGEETQYF,TGTGCCAGCAGCTTAGCTAGCGGGGAAGAGACCCAGTACTTC
TRBV6-1,.,TRBJ2-4,.,CASSEWGENIQYF,TGTGCCAGCAGTGAATGGGGGGAAAACATTCAGTACTTC
TRBV7-8,TRBD1,TRBJ2-7,once,CASSLGTGGVQGQYF,TGTGCCAGCAGCTTAGGGACAGGGGGCGTTCAAGGGCAGTACTTC
TRBV7-8,.,TRBJ1-2,.,CASSFSVSGVYGYTF,TGTGCCAGCAGCTTTTCTGTGAGCGGGGTCTATGGCTACACCTTC
TRBV30,TRBD1,TRBJ1-5,.,CAYTWTGGEQPQHF,TGTGCCTACACATGGACAGGGGGCGAACAGCCCCAGCATTTT
TRBV19,.,TRBJ1-5,.,CASSGQTNQPQHF,TGTGCCAGTAGTGGACAGACCAATCAGCCCCAGCATTTT
TRBV7-3,TRBD2,TRBJ2-1,.,CASSLGLAGSYNEQFF,TGTGCCAGCAGCTTAGGTCTAGCGGGGTCCTACAATGAGCAGTTCTTC
TRBV19,TRBD1,TRBJ1-4,.,CASSTTGTVLEKLFF,TGTGCCAGTAGTACAACCGGGACAGTGCTTGAAAAACTGTTTTTT
TRBV19,TRBD1,TRBJ1-2,.,CASNPRDRESGYTF,TGTGCCAGTAACCCTCGGGACAGGGAGAGTGGCTACACCTTC
TRBV10-3,TRBD1,TRBJ1-4,.,CAISALRTGDATNEKLFF,TGTGCCATCAGTGCATTGAGGACAGGCGATGCAACTAATGAAAAACTGTTTTTT
TRBV2,TRBD1,TRBJ1-4,.,CASKLDRGEKLFF,TGTGCCAGCAAGCTGGACAGGGGGGAAAAACTGTTTTTT
TRBV4-2,.,TRBJ2-1,.,CASSPRASSYNEQFF,TGTGCCAGCAGCCCGAGGGCCAGCTCCTACAATGAGCAGTTCTTC
TRBV2,TRBD1,TRBJ1-2,.,CASRSGTGDYGYTF,TGTGCCAGTCGGTCCGGGACAGGGGACTATGGCTACACCTTC
TRBV12-3/TRBV12-4,.,TRBJ2-3,.,CASSWTEGTQYF,TGTGCCAGCAGTTGGACGGAGGGAACGCAGTATTTT
TRBV24-1,TRBD1,TRBJ2-7,.,CATSEAGTENPQYF,TGTGCCACCAGTGAGGCCGGGACAGAAAATCCCCAGTACTTC
TRBV15,.,TRBJ1-3,.,CATTPGGSGNTIYF,TGTGCCACCACCCCGGGGGGTTCCGGAAACACCATATATTTT
TRBV5-1,.,TRBJ1-3,few,CASSPHLGGAGNTIYF,TGCGCCAGCAGCCCCCATCTAGGGGGAGCTGGAAACACCATATATTTT
TRBV28,.,TRBJ1-1,.,CASSPTRENTEAFF,TGTGCCAGCAGCCCCACCCGGGAAAACACTGAAGCTTTCTTT
TRBV18,.,TRBJ1-2,.,CASSLTVSYGYTF,TGTGCCAGCTCTCTGACAGTTTCATATGGCTACACCTTC
TRBV9,.,TRBJ1-2,.,CASSVDPVNSYGYTF,TGTGCCAGCAGCGTAGACCCGGTCAATAGCTATGGCTACACCTTC
TRBV4-1,TRBD1,TRBJ1-2,.,CASSHAGQGAWGYTF,TGCGCCAGCAGCCACGCGGGACAGGGGGCCTGGGGCTACACCTTC
TRBV18,.,TRBJ2-2,few,CASSPGGTTKSGELFF,TGTGCCAGCTCACCAGGCGGGACGACTAAGAGCGGGGAGCTGTTTTTT
TRBV9,TRBD1,TRBJ2-1,.,CASSAGTVYNEQFF,TGTGCCAGCAGCGCCGGGACAGTGTACAATGAGCAGTTCTTC
TRBV19,TRBD1,TRBJ1-1,.,CASSIGGTGGFTEAFF,TGTGCCAGTAGTATAGGGGGGACAGGGGGATTTACTGAAGCTTTCTTT
TRBV3-1/TRBV3-2,.,TRBJ1-6,.,CASSHRVVSYNSPLHF,TGTGCCAGCAGCCACCGGGTGGTCTCCTATAATTCACCCCTCCACTTT
TRBV28,.,TRBJ2-7,.,CASSSRRGFTYEQYF,TGTGCCAGCAGTTCGCGAAGGGGCTTTACCTACGAGCAGTACTTC